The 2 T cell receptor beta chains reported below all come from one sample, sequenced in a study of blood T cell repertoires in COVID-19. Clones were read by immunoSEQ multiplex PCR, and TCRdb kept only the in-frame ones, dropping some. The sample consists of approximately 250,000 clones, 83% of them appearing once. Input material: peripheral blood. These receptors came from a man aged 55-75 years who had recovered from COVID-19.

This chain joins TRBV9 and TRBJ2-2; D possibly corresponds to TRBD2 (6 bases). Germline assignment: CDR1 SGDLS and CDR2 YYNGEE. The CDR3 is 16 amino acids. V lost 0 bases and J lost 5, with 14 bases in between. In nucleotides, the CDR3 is TGTGCCAGCAGCGTAGGACCGGGGGTCGGTACCGGGGAGCTGTTTTTT. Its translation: CASSVGPGVGTGELFF.

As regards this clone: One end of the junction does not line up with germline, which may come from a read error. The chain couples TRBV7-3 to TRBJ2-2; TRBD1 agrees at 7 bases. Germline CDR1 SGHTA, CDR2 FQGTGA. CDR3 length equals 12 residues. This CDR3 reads CASSLSQGELFF. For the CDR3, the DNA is TGTGCCAGCAGCTTAAGTCAGGGGGAACTGTTTTTT.